The 15 T cell receptor delta chains reported below all come from one sample, sequenced in a study of gamma-delta chains in newborns, infants, children. TCRdb redid the clone calls on the reads with CATT. The repertoire consists of thousands of delta-chain clones, with around 0.99% occurring once and the leading ten covering about 24%. The sequenced material came from blood. All receptors come from a child who was a newborn, infant or young child, either healthy, febrile or measles-vaccinated (not recorded which).

Worth noting for this clone: TCRdb's listed protein matches a much larger clone and diverges from this DNA's translation at residue 10, likely through a read error; the protein shown comes from the DNA. The chain recombines TRDV2 with TRDJ3, with 10 bases matching TRDD3. Germline V gene lookup returns CDR1 GEAIGNYY and CDR2 EKD. With 0 bases clipped from V and 2 bases from J, the junction kept 6 bases outside the gene matches. The CDR3 totals 19 residues. The CDR3 is CACDTVLGDSTWDTRQMFF. In DNA form, the CDR3 reads TGTGCCTGTGACACCGTACTGGGGGATTCCACCTGGGACACCCGACAGATGTTTTTC.

This clone has a handful of counts. It is likely a read error: a sequence one base away is far more abundant. The same CDR3 is also encoded by other DNA sequences in this sample. The chain recombines TRDV2 with TRDJ1; 13 nucleotides match TRDD3. Germline CDR1 is GEAIGNYY and CDR2 is EKD. The length of the CDR3 is 17 residues. The CDR3 bases are TGTGCCTGTGACATACTGGGGGATACGCGAAACACCGATAAACTAATCTTT. It yields the protein CACDILGDTRNTDKLIF.

The chain carries TRDV2 and TRDJ2, with TRDD3 matching 13 bases. Looked up from germline, CDR1 is GEAIGNYY and CDR2 is EKD. Trimming removed 3 bases from V and 0 bases from J; junction bases left unmatched: 9. The CDR3 consists of 19 residues. CDR3 DNA: TGTGCCTGTGACGCCGTACTGGGGGATACGCGGCCTTTGACAGCACAACTCTTCTTT. Its protein product is CACDAVLGDTRPLTAQLFF.

This clone is deemed medium-sized. Since a far larger clone is one base different, this is likely a read error. The genes are TRDV2 and TRDJ1, with 8 nucleotides matching TRDD3. The V gene's germline CDR1 is GEAIGNYY and CDR2 EKD. The CDR3 length is 14 residues. V lost 5 bases and J lost 0; bases outside the gene matches: 4. The CDR3 region has the DNA TGTGCCTGTGGCATACTGGGGGACACCGATAAACTCATCTTT. Protein: CACGILGDTDKLIF.

Worth noting for this clone: For this DNA, TCRdb reports the protein of a much larger clone, which diverges at residues 15 and 16, most likely from a read error; the protein presented here is translated directly from the DNA. The chain employs TRDV2 and TRDJ1; 13 bases line up with TRDD3. Germline CDR1 and CDR2: GEAIGNYY and EKD. The CDR3 is 18 amino acids. The V gene end was trimmed by 0 bases and the J gene end by 12 bases; junction bases not matched to a gene: 18. This CDR3 is CACDTVTGGYALENRFIF. CDR3 DNA: TGTGCCTGTGACACCGTTACTGGGGGATACGCCCTAGAAAATAGATTCATCTTT.

This clone occurred a few times. TCRdb has a much larger clone's protein, which differs at residue 16 from the translation of this DNA, likely because of a read error; what is shown is the protein translated from the DNA. The J gene is TRDJ3, the V gene TRDV2; 11 bases agree with TRDD3. Per germline, CDR1 GEAIGNYY and CDR2 EKD. The CDR3 runs to 19 residues. The CDR3 DNA follows: TGTGCCTGTGACAAAGTACTGGGGGATAGCTCCTGGGACACCCGAAAGATGTTTTTC. It is translated as CACDKVLGDSSWDTRKMFF.

A few counts support this clone. V gene TRDV2 combines with J gene TRDJ3, with 8 positions matching TRDD3. The germline V gene has CDR1 GEAIGNYY and CDR2 EKD. V was pared by 3 bases and J by 0 bases, with 21 bases of the junction left unmatched. The length of the CDR3 is 23 residues. CDR3 protein: CACDATQNNLLGASSWDTRQMFF. CDR3 DNA: TGTGCCTGTGACGCTACTCAAAATAACTTACTGGGGGCCAGCTCCTGGGACACCCGACAGATGTTTTTC.

Note on this clone: A far larger clone is one nucleotide away, so this likely arose from a read error. Other DNA sequences of this sample code for an identical CDR3. The chain couples TRDV2 to TRDJ2; TRDD3 aligns across 9 bases. Germline loops: CDR1 GEAIGNYY, CDR2 EKD. The CDR3 is 16 residues long. CDR3 sequence (DNA): TGTGCCTGTGACAAACTGGGGGAAGAATTGACAGCACAGCTCTTCTTT. Translated, it gives CACDKLGEELTAQLFF.

This clone was counted a few times. The genes are TRDV2 and TRDJ2, with D perhaps TRDD3 (5 bases). Trimming took 0 bases from V and 0 from J, leaving 13 bases between them. This CDR3 spans 17 amino acids. Germline lookup yields CDR1 GEAIGNYY and CDR2 EKD. CDR3 residues: CACDTLGDIPLTAQLFF. The CDR3 nucleotides are TGTGCCTGTGACACCCTAGGGGACATTCCTTTGACAGCACAACTCTTCTTT.

As for this clone: TCRdb attributes to this sequence the protein of a much larger clone, which differs from the DNA translation at residues 4 and 5; a read error is likely, and the protein displayed is translated from the DNA. This chain links TRDV2 with TRDJ3, with D perhaps matching TRDD3 (6 bases). The CDR3 length is 18 residues. Trimming shortened V by 5 bases and J by 0 bases, and 16 bases separated the two germline ends. Germline assignment: CDR1 GEAIGNYY and CDR2 EKD. CDR3 DNA: TGTGCCTGTGGCGCCGTGGGGGGGAGCTCCTGGGACACCCGACAGATGTTTTTC. Amino acid sequence: CACGAVGGSSWDTRQMFF.

This clone appeared a few times. This probably arose from a read error, given a far larger clone one base away. Other DNA sequences in this specimen translate into the identical CDR3. The chain joins TRDV2 to TRDJ3, with 9 bases matching TRDD3. Trimming took 4 bases from V and 0 from J; bases not matched to a gene: 6. This CDR3 spans 18 amino acids. From germline, CDR1 is GEAIGNYY and CDR2 EKD. CDR3 nucleotides: TGTGCCTGTGATACCGTTGGGGGATACTCCTGGGACACCCGACAGATGTTTTTC. Translation gives CACDTVGGYSWDTRQMFF.

This clone was observed a handful of times. A far larger clone is only one base removed, so a read error is likely. In the same sample, other DNA sequences code for this CDR3. The rearrangement links TRDV2 to TRDJ1, with TRDD3 as a possible D gene (6 bases). This CDR3 has 14 amino acids. CDR1 is GEAIGNYY and CDR2 is EKD in the germline V gene. V was cut by 4 bases and J by 3 bases, with 14 bases left in between. CDR3 bases: TGTGCCTGTGATACCGTTGGGGGCCCCGATAAACTCATCTTT. Encoded protein: CACDTVGGPDKLIF.

This clone has just a few counts. A read error likely explains why the TCRdb protein, taken from a much larger clone, differs from this DNA's translation at residue 11; the protein shown is translated from the DNA. The chain is built from TRDV2 and TRDJ1; either TRDD2 or TRDD3 may fit D (5 bases each). Germline V gene lookup returns CDR1 GEAIGNYY and CDR2 EKD. The CDR3 is made up of 15 amino acids. The CDR3 region has the DNA TGTGCCTGTGACACCGTTGGGGCCTACACCGAAAAACTCATCTTT. Translated: CACDTVGAYTEKLIF.

This clone turned up a few times. The protein held in TCRdb is that of a much larger clone and does not match this DNA's translation at residue 6, likely because of a read error; the protein shown is translated from the DNA. The chain couples TRDV2 to TRDJ1; possible D gene TRDD3, 6 bases. This CDR3 contains 14 residues. V was pared by 2 bases and J by 2 bases, with 11 bases between. Germline V lookup: CDR1 GEAIGNYY, CDR2 EKD. CDR3 sequence (DNA): TGTGCCTGTGACAAACGGGGGAAGACCGATAAACTCATCTTT. It codes for CACDKRGKTDKLIF.

There are many counts of this clone. TCRdb's listed protein matches a much larger clone and diverges from this DNA's translation at residue 8, likely through a read error; the protein shown comes from the DNA. The gene calls are TRDV2 and TRDJ2, with TRDD3 matching 8 bases. V gave up 0 bases and J gave up 3 bases; unmatched junction bases: 2. Germline CDR1 reads GEAIGNYY; CDR2 reads EKD. This CDR3 is 15 amino acids long. The CDR3 nucleotides are TGTGCCTGTGACACCTGGGGGATGCTGACAGCACAACTCTTCTTT. Its translation: CACDTWGMLTAQLFF.